This entry features one T cell receptor beta chain sequence. The antigen remains unidentified. Template switching added a universal primer site, and cDNA bore unique molecular identifiers. In TCRdb, the 5' RACE reads were re-called with MiXCR into one record per CDR3 protein. The sample has some 570,000 distinct CDR3 sequences; around 22% are singletons. The entry originates in a study of identical twins. The CDR3 loop spans 15 amino acids. Per germline, CDR1 MNHNS and CDR2 SASEGT. V was pared by 6 bases and J by 5 bases, with 10 bases of the junction left unmatched. Points from the study as a whole: Memory repertoires lacked the insertion deficit that abundant cord blood beta clonotypes showed. A cross-sectional statistical analysis, not follow-up of the same donors, supported the conclusions.

The sample also formed part of further work on yellow fever vaccine responses in identical twins.

The rearrangement joins TRBV6-1 to TRBJ1-1, with TRBD1 matching 9 bases. The sequencing sample was made of CD4+ T cells sorted from blood. The TCR was taken from a young woman in good health. The CDR3 protein is CASRARTGGWTEAFF. CDR3 nucleotide sequence: TGTGCCAGCAGAGCAAGAACAGGGGGCTGGACTGAAGCTTTCTTT.